This T cell receptor (beta chain) was obtained from a study of blood T cell repertoires in COVID-19. Study in general: Material from acute and convalescent COVID-19 was sourced from the United States, Italy and Spain. T cells, B-cell-depleted T cells, or PBMCs supplied cDNA or gDNA.

This CDR3 is 15 amino acids long. Germline V CDR1 and CDR2: MNHEY, SVGAGI. V was clipped by 4 bases and J by 0 bases; unmatched bases: 3. Study processing details: Reference gene primer amplification in the assay estimated nucleated cell counts. Sequencing was performed with immunoSEQ multiplex PCR; in TCRdb, only in-frame clones are kept and a portion is missing. Clone size and V and J calls were adopted from that table, with D and trimming inferred from the DNA. The sample yields some 380,000 clones, 90% seen once. Sequenced material: peripheral blood. The rearrangement links TRBV6-5 to TRBJ2-7; 10 bases align to TRBD1. The TCR was taken from a man between 18 and 35 years old with active or convalescent COVID-19. CDR3 protein: CASSSWTGGSYEQYF. Here the CDR3 DNA reads TGTGCCAGCAGTTCATGGACAGGGGGCTCCTACGAGCAGTACTTC.